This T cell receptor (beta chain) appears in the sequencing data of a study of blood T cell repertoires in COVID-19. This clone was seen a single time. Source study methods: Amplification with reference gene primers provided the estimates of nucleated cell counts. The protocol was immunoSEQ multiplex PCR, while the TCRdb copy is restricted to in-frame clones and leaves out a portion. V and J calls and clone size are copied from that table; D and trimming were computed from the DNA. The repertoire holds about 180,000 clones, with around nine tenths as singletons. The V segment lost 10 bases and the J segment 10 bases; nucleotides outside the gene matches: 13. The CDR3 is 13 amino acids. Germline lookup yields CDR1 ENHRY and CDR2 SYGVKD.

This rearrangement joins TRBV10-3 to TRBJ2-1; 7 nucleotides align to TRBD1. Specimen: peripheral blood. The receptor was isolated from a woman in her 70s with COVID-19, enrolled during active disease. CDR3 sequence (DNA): TGTGCCACCCGCGACAGGGACGAGGAGGAGCAGTTCTTC. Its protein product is CATRDRDEEEQFF.